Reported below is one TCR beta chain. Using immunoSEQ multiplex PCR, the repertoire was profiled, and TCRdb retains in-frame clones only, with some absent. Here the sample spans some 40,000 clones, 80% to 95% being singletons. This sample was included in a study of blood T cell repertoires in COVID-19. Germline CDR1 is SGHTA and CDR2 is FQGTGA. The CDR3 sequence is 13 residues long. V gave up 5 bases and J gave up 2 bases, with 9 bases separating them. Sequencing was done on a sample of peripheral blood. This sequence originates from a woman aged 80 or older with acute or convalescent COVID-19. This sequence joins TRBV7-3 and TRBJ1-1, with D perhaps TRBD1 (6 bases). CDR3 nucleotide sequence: TGTGCCAGCAGCCAGGACAGAAACACTGAAGCTTTCTTT. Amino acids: CASSQDRNTEAFF.